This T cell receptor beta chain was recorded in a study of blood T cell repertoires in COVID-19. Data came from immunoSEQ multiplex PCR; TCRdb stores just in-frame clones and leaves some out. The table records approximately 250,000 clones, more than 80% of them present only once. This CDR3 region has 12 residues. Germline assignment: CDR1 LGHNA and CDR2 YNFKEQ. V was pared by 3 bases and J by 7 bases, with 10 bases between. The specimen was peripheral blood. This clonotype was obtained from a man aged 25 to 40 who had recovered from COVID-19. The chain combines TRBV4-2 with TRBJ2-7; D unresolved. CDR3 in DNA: TGTGCCAGCAGCCAGGTAATCGGGGAGCAGTACTTC. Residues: CASSQVIGEQYF.